Presented here are 21 T cell receptor beta chains from one specimen sequenced in a study of blood T cell repertoires in COVID-19. Profiling relied on immunoSEQ multiplex PCR, and the TCRdb table lists in-frame clones only, not all of them. Of about 460,000 clones listed, around 85% are singletons. Sample: PBMCs or T cells enriched from blood (not recorded which). Receptors originate from a woman aged 60-75 years who had recovered from COVID-19.

This CDR3 reads CATSDSGTGDQPQHF. In nucleotides, the CDR3 is TGTGCCACCAGTGACTCCGGGACAGGGGATCAGCCCCAGCATTTT. The chain uses TRBV24-1 and TRBJ1-5; 10 positions agree with TRBD1. The CDR3 has 15 residues. The V gene end was trimmed by 4 bases and the J gene end by 5 bases; junction bases not matched to a gene: 4. The germline CDR1 and CDR2 sequences are KGHDR and SFDVKD.

The chain has TRBV13 and TRBJ2-2; D perhaps matches TRBD2 (5 bases). V was pared by 3 bases and J by 5 bases, with 7 bases between. This CDR3 is 13 amino acids long. The V gene's germline CDR1 is PRHDT and CDR2 FYEKMQ (reference sequence). The CDR3 bases are TGTGCCAGCAGCTTTGGACTTACCGGGGAGCTGTTTTTT. This gives the protein CASSFGLTGELFF. Full variable domain (remainder filled in from reference TRBV13 and TRBJ2-2): AAGVIQSPRHLIKEKRETATLKCYPIPRHDTVYWYQQGPGQDPQFLISFYEKMQSDKGSIPDRFSAQQFSDYHSELNMSSLELGDSALYFCASSFGLTGELFFGEGSRLTVL.

The chain carries TRBV24-1 and TRBJ2-3; possible D gene TRBD1, 5 bases. Per germline, CDR1 KGHDR and CDR2 SFDVKD. Trimming removed 4 bases from V and 4 bases from J, with 14 bases in between. CDR3 size: 15 residues. CDR3 loop: CATSDPGQTADTQYF. The CDR3 DNA follows: TGTGCCACCAGTGACCCCGGGCAGACAGCAGATACGCAGTATTTT.

The chain uses TRBV3-1 (or the pseudogene TRBV3-2) and TRBJ2-1; tentative D call: TRBD1 (5 bases). CDR3 length equals 19 residues. V was shortened by 1 base and J by 7 bases, with 26 bases between the two germline ends. Germline lookup yields CDR1 LGHDT and CDR2 YNNKEL (reference sequence). CDR3 loop: CASSQGHGKGRGLGNEQFF. The CDR3 region has the DNA TGTGCCAGCAGCCAAGGTCATGGCAAGGGAAGGGGTTTAGGGAATGAGCAGTTCTTC.

On this clone: Other DNA sequences within the sample encode an identical CDR3. The V and J genes are TRBV4-1 and TRBJ1-5; TRBD1 is a possible D gene (5 bases). The germline V and J ends were trimmed by 1 base and 1 base, with 8 bases remaining between them. In germline, CDR1 is MGHRA, CDR2 YSYEKL. This CDR3 spans 15 amino acids. In DNA, the CDR3 is TGCGCCAGCAGCCAAGTGACAGACAGCAATCAGCCCCAGCATTTT. Its translation is CASSQVTDSNQPQHF.

This rearrangement joins TRBV28 to TRBJ2-3; maybe TRBD1 (5 bases). The ends were cut back, 5 bases at V and 9 bases at J, with 15 bases in the middle. The CDR3 has 13 residues. Germline V gene sequence: CDR1 MDHEN, CDR2 SYDVKM. CDR3 amino acids: CASSPEPGLTQYF. CDR3 nucleotides: TGTGCCAGCAGTCCCGAACCAGGGTTAACGCAGTATTTT.

V gene TRBV5-1 combines with J gene TRBJ2-7; D remains ambiguous. CDR1 is SGHRS, CDR2 YFSETQ, per germline. CDR3 length: 14 residues. The V and J ends lost 0 bases and 7 bases respectively, with 14 bases between them. The CDR3 loop is CASSLASAGSEQYV. The CDR3 DNA follows: TGCGCCAGCAGCTTGGCCTCGGCAGGTAGTGAGCAGTACGTC.

This chain uses TRBV5-4 with TRBJ1-1; the D is unclear. There are 17 residues in the CDR3. The V gene's germline CDR1 is SGHNT and CDR2 YYREEE (reference sequence). The V end lost 4 bases, the J end lost 0 bases, and 19 bases lay between the germline ends. CDR3 sequence reads: CASSAPIGVGMNTEAFF. CDR3 nucleotides: TGTGCCAGCAGCGCACCCATCGGGGTCGGGATGAACACTGAAGCTTTCTTT.

A single count supports this clone. J is TRBJ1-2 and V is TRBV29-1; TRBD1 aligns across 7 bases. Germline CDR1 is SQVTM and CDR2 is ANQGSEA. The CDR3 is made up of 14 amino acids. The V and J ends lost 7 bases and 0 bases, in that order; junction bases with no gene match: 8. CDR3: CSALTGRANYGYTF. The CDR3 nucleotides are TGCAGCGCCTTGACAGGGAGAGCTAACTATGGCTACACCTTC.

This clone was seen a single time. The rearrangement joins TRBV29-1 to TRBJ1-3, with D unresolved. CDR3 size: 13 residues. V lost 2 bases to trimming and J lost 0 bases, with 5 bases between them. Germline V gene data show CDR1 as SQVTM and CDR2 as ANQGSEA. The CDR3 region has the DNA TGCAGCGTTGAATCGGGCTCTGGAAACACCATATATTTT. Its translation: CSVESGSGNTIYF.

The V and J genes are TRBV30 and TRBJ1-4; unclear D gene. This CDR3 is 14 amino acids long. CDR1 is GTSNPN and CDR2 is SVGIG in the germline V gene (reference sequence). V shed 2 bases and J shed 6 bases, with 13 bases lying between them. Here the CDR3 reads CAWSREIADEKLFF. The DNA of the CDR3 is TGTGCCTGGAGTAGGGAGATAGCGGATGAAAAACTGTTTTTT.

V usage is TRBV5-1 and J usage is TRBJ2-2, with D unresolved. V lost 5 bases and J lost 0, with 11 bases in between. This CDR3 is built from 15 residues. Germline V CDR1 and CDR2: SGHRS, YFSETQ. The CDR3 DNA sequence: TGCGCCAGCAGAGAGATTGCCGCGAACACCGGGGAGCTGTTTTTT. Amino acids: CASREIAANTGELFF.

J is TRBJ2-6 and V is TRBV11-3, with D unresolved. The germline V gene encodes CDR1 SGHNT and CDR2 YENEEA. The V gene lost 5 bases and the J gene lost 0 bases, with 8 bases spanning the gap. The CDR3 has 15 residues. CDR3 loop: CASSPPSSGANVLTF. The CDR3, as DNA: TGTGCCAGCAGCCCGCCTAGCTCTGGGGCCAACGTCCTGACTTTC. Full variable domain (remainder filled in from reference TRBV11-3 and TRBJ2-6): EAGVVQSPRYKIIEKKQPVAFWCNPISGHNTLYWYLQNLGQGPELLIRYENEEAVDDSQLPKDRFSAERLKGVDSTLKIQPAELGDSAVYLCASSPPSSGANVLTFGAGSRLTVL.

The V call is TRBV2, the J call TRBJ2-1; D is perhaps TRBD2 (6 bases). The CDR3 runs 13 residues. The V end was cut by 4 bases, the J end by 7 bases, with 11 bases between. The germline gives CDR1 SNHLY, CDR2 FYNNEI. The CDR3 here is CASSAVGGNEQFF. The CDR3 DNA reads as TGTGCCAGCAGTGCCGTCGGGGGAAATGAGCAGTTCTTC.

The V gene is TRBV2, the J gene TRBJ2-5; TRBD1 is a possible D gene (5 bases). Germline CDR1 is SNHLY and CDR2 is FYNNEI. V was clipped by 4 bases and J by 5 bases, with 8 bases between them. The CDR3 covers 12 residues. In DNA, the CDR3 is TGTGCCAGCAGTGTACAGGCGGAGACCCAGTACTTC. It yields the protein CASSVQAETQYF.

J is TRBJ2-7 and V is TRBV4-1, with TRBD1 identical over 9 bases. V shed 0 bases and J 3 bases; nucleotides not matched to a gene: 6. Looked up from germline, CDR1 is MGHRA and CDR2 is YSYEKL. The CDR3 covers 16 residues. The CDR3 spells CASSQEYRDRDYEQYF. The CDR3, as DNA: TGCGCCAGCAGCCAAGAGTATCGGGACAGGGACTACGAGCAGTACTTC.

The chain recombines TRBV2 with TRBJ1-6; 11 positions agree with TRBD1. V shed 4 bases, J shed 7 bases, and the junction held 12 bases outside the gene matches. The CDR3 contains 18 residues. CDR1 is SNHLY and CDR2 is FYNNEI in the germline V gene. The CDR3: CASSGPDSRTGGNSPLHF. CDR3 coding DNA: TGTGCCAGCAGTGGTCCTGATTCCCGGACAGGGGGCAATTCACCCCTCCACTTT.

The chain employs TRBV30 and TRBJ1-2, with D unclear. The CDR3 spans 11 residues. Germline V lookup: CDR1 GTSNPN, CDR2 SVGIG (reference sequence). Trimming pared 5 bases from V and 8 bases from J, leaving 12 bases between. The CDR3 region is CAWGGDGGYTF. The CDR3 DNA reads TGTGCCTGGGGCGGAGATGGGGGCTACACCTTC.

The chain combines TRBV3-1 (or the pseudogene TRBV3-2) with TRBJ1-6; 9 bases are shared with TRBD1. The ends lost 9 bases at V and 5 bases at J; junction bases unmatched: 5. The CDR3 extends over 14 amino acids. CDR1 and CDR2 from the germline V gene are LGHDT and YNNKEL (reference sequence). The CDR3 DNA sequence: TGTGCCAGTCACACAGGGGGCCATAATTCACCCCTCCACTTT. The encoded protein is CASHTGGHNSPLHF.

V and J are TRBV6-6 and TRBJ1-2; TRBD1 matches 7 bases. Germline loops: CDR1 MNHNY, CDR2 SVGAGI (reference sequence). The CDR3 length is 16 residues. Trimming removed 7 bases from V and 1 base from J; junction bases left unmatched: 12. Here the CDR3 reads CASNQRQGADNYGYTF. CDR3 sequence (DNA): TGTGCCAGCAATCAACGACAGGGAGCCGATAACTATGGCTACACCTTC.

This clone was counted a single time. V is TRBV4-1 and J is TRBJ2-1, with a tentative D call TRBD2 (6 bases). V lost 2 bases and J lost 9, with 17 bases in between. Per the germline V gene, CDR1 is MGHRA and CDR2 is YSYEKL. The CDR3 totals 15 residues. The chain's CDR3 is CASSQRTTRVSEQFF. For the CDR3, the DNA is TGCGCCAGCAGCCAAAGGACTACTCGGGTGTCTGAGCAGTTCTTC.